One TCR beta chain is described in this entry. Antigen specificity is unknown. Researchers isolated CD4+ T cells once approximately eleven days of culture had elapsed. Of the BNT162b2 and mRNA-1273 vaccines, participants received two doses of one or the other. Cultures had half their medium replaced with IL-2 medium on days 3 and 7. V was clipped by 4 bases and J by 3 bases, with 15 bases between them. Germline V lookup: CDR1 SNHLY, CDR2 FYNNEI. The CDR3 has 15 amino acids. Clones were read by immunoSEQ multiplex PCR, and TCRdb kept only the in-frame ones, dropping some. The sample includes about 73,000 clones, nearly 75% of them seen just once. The source of the sample is a study of vaccination effects on CD4 cells after COVID-19.

The sample in question was CD4+ T cells from PBMCs cultured without peptide, obtained after COVID-19 vaccination. The genes are TRBV2 and TRBJ2-5, with D uncertain. The sequence was obtained from a human donor who received a COVID-19 vaccine. CDR3 in DNA: TGTGCCAGCAGTGTGGGGTTGGGCGTCGAAGAGACCCAGTACTTC. Translation: CASSVGLGVEETQYF.